Here is one T cell receptor (beta chain) with its context. This sample is part of a study of STAT5B mutations in CD4+ large granular lymphocyte leukemia. Repertoires were generated with immunoSEQ multiplex PCR, while TCRdb's copy carries only in-frame clones and drops some. The sample has almost 8,500 clones; roughly 86% are singletons. Germline V gene lookup returns CDR1 SGHVS and CDR2 FQNEAQ. Between the trimmed V and J ends, which lost 4 bases and 5 bases, there was a span of 2 bases. The CDR3 is 10 residues long. The receptor was isolated from a woman between 70 and 85 years old with CD4+ T-cell large granular lymphocyte leukemia. The chain is built from TRBV7-8 and TRBJ2-5, with D hard to call. The material sequenced was PBMCs. This chain's CDR3 is CASSSETQYF. CDR3 DNA: TGTGCCAGCAGCTCGGAGACCCAGTACTTC. The whole variable domain, remainder taken from reference TRBV7-8 and TRBJ2-5, is GAGVSQSPRYKVAKRGQDVALRCDPISGHVSLFWYQQALGQGPEFLTYFQNEAQLDKSGLPSDRFFAERPEGSVSTLKIQRTQQEDSAVYLCASSSETQYFGPGTRLLVL.